Below, one T cell receptor beta chain is given with its context. What it recognizes is unknown. The sample comes from a study of OX40 agonist ivuxolimab in advanced cancers. Whole-study context: A diagnosis of hepatocellular carcinoma, melanoma, renal cell or head and neck cancer was present in dose-escalation patients. Study-level results: Averaged across samples, CD8+ T cells carried more expanded clones than CD4+ did. The antigen specificity of the peripheral T cells (those that were expanded) was not determined.

The CDR3 is made up of 14 amino acids. Trimming removed 3 bases at V and 6 bases at J, with 11 bases between. The germline CDR1 and CDR2 sequences are MNHEY and SMNVEV (reference sequence). TCRdb keeps only in-frame clones here, not all; method: immunoSEQ multiplex PCR. The table records more than 9,000 clones, around 79% of them present only once. This chain connects TRBV27 to TRBJ1-4; D gene unclear. This TCR came from an adult with an advanced solid tumor such as melanoma, head and neck, liver or kidney cancer. The sample was CD4+ or CD8+ T cells sorted from blood, taken in a trial of the OX40 agonist ivuxolimab. As DNA, the CDR3 is TGTGCCAGCAGTTTTTTCTGGGGAGATGAAAAACTGTTTTTT. This gives the protein CASSFFWGDEKLFF.